This TCR beta chain was captured in a study of cytomegalovirus exposure and HLA in healthy donors. The length of the CDR3 is 14 residues. Unmatched junction bases numbered 6, after V lost 2 bases and J lost 5 bases. From germline, CDR1 is SGHAT and CDR2 FQNNGV. Sequencing was performed with immunoSEQ multiplex PCR; in TCRdb, only in-frame clones are kept and a portion is missing. Among about 170,000 clones, about 89% were seen once, and the ten largest hold 2% to 3%. The chain uses TRBV11-2 and TRBJ2-7; 7 bases align to TRBD1. This TCR derives from a man aged 18 to 30 in good health and CMV-seropositive. The sequencing input was PBMCs. CDR3 sequence reads: CASSLRGQGDEQYF. CDR3 bases: TGTGCCAGCAGCTTACGGGGCCAGGGGGACGAGCAGTACTTC.